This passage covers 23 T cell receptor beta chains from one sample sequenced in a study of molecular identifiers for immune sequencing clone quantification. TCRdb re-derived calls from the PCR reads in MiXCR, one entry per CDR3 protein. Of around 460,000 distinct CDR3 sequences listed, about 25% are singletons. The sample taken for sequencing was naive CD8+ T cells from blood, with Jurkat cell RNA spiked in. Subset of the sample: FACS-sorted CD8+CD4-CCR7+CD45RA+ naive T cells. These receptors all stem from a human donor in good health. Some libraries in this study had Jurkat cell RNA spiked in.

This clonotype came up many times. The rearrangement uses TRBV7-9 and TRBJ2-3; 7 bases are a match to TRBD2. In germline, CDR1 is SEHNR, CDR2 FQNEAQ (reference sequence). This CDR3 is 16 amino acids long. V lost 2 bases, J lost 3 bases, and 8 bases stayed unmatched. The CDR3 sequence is CASSLLWEGPTDTQYF. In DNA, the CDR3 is TGTGCCAGCAGCTTATTGTGGGAGGGCCCAACAGATACGCAGTATTTT.

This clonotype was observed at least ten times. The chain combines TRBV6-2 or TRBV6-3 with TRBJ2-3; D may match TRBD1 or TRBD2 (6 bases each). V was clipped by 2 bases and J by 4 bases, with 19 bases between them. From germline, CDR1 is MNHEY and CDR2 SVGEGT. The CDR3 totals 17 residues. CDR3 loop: CASSYARGAGGADTQYF. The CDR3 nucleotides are TGTGCCAGCAGTTACGCCAGGGGAGCGGGCGGTGCAGATACGCAGTATTTT.

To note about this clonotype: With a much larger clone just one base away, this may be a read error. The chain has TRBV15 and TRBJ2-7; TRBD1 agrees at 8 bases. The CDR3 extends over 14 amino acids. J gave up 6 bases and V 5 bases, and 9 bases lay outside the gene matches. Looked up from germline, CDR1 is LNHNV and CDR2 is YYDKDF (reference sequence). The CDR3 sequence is CATSGRDRLVEQYF. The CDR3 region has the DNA TGTGCCACCAGCGGCCGGGACAGGCTGGTCGAGCAGTACTTC.

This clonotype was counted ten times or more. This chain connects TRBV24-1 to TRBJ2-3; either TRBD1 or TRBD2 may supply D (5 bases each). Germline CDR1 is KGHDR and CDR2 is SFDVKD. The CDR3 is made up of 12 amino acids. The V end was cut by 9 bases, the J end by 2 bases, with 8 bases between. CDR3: CATGDLTDTQYF. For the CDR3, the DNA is TGTGCCACCGGGGACCTCACAGATACGCAGTATTTT.

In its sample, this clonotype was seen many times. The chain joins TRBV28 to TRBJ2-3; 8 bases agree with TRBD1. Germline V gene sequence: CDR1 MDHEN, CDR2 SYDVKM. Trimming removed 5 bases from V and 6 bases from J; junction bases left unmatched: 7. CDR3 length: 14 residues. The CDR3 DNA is TGTGCCAGCAGTCTACAGGGGGGATTCGATACGCAGTATTTT. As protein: CASSLQGGFDTQYF.

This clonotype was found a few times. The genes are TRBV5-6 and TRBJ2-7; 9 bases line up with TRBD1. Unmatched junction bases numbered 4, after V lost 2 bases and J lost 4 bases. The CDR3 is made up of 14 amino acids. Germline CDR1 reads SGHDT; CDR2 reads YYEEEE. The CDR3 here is CASSLQGARYEQYF. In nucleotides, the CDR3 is TGTGCCAGCAGCTTACAGGGGGCGAGGTACGAGCAGTACTTC.

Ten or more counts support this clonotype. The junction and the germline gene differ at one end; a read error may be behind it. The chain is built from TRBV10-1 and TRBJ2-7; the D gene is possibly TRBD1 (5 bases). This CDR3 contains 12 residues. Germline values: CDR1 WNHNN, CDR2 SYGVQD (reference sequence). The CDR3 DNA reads TGCGCCAGCTGTGACAGCACCTACGAGCAGTACTTC. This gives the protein CASCDSTYEQYF.

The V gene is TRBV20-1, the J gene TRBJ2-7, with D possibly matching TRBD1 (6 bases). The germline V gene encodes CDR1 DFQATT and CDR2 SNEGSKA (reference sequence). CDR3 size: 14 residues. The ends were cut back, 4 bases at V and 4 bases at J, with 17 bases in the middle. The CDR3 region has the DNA TGCAGTGCTACAGGCCGGGACACGAAGTACGAGCAGTACTTC. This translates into CSATGRDTKYEQYF.

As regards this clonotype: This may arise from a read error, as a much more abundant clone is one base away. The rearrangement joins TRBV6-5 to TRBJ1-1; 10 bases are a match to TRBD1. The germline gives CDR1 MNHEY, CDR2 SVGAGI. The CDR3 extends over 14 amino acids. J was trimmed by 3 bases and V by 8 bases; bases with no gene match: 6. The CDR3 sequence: CASGIGQGDTEAFF. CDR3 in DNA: TGTGCCAGCGGGATTGGACAGGGGGACACTGAAGCTTTCTTT.

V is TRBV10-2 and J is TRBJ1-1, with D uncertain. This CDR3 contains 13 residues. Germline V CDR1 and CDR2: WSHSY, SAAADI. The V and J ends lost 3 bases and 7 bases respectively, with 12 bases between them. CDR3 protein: CASSDRSQVEAFF. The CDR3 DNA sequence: TGCGCCAGCAGTGACAGGAGTCAGGTTGAAGCTTTCTTT.

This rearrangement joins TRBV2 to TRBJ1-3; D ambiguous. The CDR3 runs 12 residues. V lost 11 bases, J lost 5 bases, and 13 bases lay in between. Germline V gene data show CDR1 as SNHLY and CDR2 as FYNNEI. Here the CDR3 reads CAGRDWRNTIYF. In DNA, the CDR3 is TGTGCCGGTAGGGATTGGCGAAACACCATATATTTT.

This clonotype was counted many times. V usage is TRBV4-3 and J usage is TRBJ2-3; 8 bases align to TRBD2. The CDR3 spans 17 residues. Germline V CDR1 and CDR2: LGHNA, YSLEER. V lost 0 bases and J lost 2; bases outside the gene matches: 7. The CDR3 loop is CASSQDWASGYTDTQYF. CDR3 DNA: TGCGCCAGCAGCCAAGATTGGGCTAGCGGGTACACAGATACGCAGTATTTT.

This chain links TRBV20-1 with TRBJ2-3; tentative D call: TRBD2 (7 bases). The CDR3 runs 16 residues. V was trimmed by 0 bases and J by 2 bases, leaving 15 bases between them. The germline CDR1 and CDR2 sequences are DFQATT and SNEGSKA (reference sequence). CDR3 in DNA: TGCAGTGCTAGAGATCTGCGCGGGGGCTACACAGATACGCAGTATTTT. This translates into CSARDLRGGYTDTQYF.

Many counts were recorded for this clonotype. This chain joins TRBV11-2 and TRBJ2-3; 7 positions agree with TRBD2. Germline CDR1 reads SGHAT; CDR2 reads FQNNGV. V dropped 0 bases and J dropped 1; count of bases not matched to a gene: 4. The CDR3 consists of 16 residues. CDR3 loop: CASSLEERGRTDTQYF. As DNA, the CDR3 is TGTGCCAGCAGCTTAGAGGAGCGGGGCCGCACAGATACGCAGTATTTT.

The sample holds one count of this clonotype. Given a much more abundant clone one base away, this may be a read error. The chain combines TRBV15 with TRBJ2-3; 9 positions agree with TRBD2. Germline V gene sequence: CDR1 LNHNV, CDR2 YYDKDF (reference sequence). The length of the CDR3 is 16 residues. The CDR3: CATSRERREGTATQYF. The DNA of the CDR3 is TGTGCCACCAGCAGGGAGCGGCGGGAGGGCACAGCTACGCAGTATTTT. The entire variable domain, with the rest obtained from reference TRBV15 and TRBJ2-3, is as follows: DAMVIQNPRYQVTQFGKPVTLSCSQTLNHNVMYWYQQKSSQAPKLLFHYYDKDFNNEADTPDNFQSRRPNTSFCFLDIRSPGLGDTAMYLCATSRERREGTATQYFGPGTRLTVL.

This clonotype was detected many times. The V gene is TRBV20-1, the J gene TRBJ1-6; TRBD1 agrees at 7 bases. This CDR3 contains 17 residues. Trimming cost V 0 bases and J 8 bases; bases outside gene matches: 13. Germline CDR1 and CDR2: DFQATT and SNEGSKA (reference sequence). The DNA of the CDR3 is TGCAGTGCTAGAGATCATCCCGACAGGGTCCCTGATTCACCCCTCCACTTT. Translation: CSARDHPDRVPDSPLHF.

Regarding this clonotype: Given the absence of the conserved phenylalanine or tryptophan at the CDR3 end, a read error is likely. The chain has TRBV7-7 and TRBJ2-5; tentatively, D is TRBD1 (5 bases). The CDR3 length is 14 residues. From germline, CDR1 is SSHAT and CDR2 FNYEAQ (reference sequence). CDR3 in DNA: TGTGCTAGCAGCCTGCTGGGCAGGGAAGAGACCCAGTACCTC. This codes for CASSLLGREETQYL.

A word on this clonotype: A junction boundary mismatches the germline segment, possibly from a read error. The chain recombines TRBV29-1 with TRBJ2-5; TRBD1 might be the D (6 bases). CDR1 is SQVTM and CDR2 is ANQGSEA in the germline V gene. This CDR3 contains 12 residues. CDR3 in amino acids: CSVEQGRETQHF. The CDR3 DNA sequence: TGCAGTGTTGAACAGGGACGAGAGACCCAGCACTTC.

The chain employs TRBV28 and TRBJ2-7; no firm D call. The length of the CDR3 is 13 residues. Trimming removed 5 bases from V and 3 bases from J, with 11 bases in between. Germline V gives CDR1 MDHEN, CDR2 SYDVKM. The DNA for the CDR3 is TGTGCCAGCAGTCCCGCCGCATACTACGAGCAGTACTTC. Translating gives CASSPAAYYEQYF.

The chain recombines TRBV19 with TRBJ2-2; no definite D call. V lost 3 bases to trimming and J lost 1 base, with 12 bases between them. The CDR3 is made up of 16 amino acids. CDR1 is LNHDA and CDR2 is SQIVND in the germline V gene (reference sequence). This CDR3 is CASSITTELNTGELFF. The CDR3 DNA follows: TGTGCCAGTAGTATTACGACTGAATTGAACACCGGGGAGCTGTTTTTT.

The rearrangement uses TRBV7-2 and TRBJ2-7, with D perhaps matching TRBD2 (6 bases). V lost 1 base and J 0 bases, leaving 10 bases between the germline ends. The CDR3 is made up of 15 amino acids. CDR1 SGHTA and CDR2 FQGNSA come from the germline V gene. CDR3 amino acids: CASSLGRVSSYEQYF. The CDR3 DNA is TGTGCCAGCAGCTTAGGGAGGGTGAGCTCCTACGAGCAGTACTTC.

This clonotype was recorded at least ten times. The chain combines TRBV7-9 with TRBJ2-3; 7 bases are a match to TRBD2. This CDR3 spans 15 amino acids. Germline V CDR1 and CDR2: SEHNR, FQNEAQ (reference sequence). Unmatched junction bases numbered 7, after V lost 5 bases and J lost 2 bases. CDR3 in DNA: TGTGCCAGCAGCCCCCTTAGCGGGCCCACAGATACGCAGTATTTT. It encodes CASSPLSGPTDTQYF. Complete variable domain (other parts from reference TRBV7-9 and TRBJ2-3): DTGVSQNPRHKITKRGQNVTFRCDPISEHNRLYWYRQTLGQGPEFLTYFQNEAQLEKSRLLSDRFSAERPKGSFSTLEIQRTEQGDSAMYLCASSPLSGPTDTQYFGPGTRLTVL.

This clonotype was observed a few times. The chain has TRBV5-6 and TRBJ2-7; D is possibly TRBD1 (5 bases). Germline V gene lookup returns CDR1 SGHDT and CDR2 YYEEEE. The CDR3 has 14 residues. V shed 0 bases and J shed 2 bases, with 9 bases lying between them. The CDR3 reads CASSLGGQAYEQYF. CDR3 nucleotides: TGTGCCAGCAGCTTGGGAGGACAAGCCTACGAGCAGTACTTC.